What follows is one T cell receptor (beta chain) and its context. The data belong to a study of sequential checkpoint blockade in melanoma. Study context: After both sequences, patients received maintenance nivolumab.

The germline V and J ends were trimmed by 5 bases and 0 bases, with 17 bases remaining between them. The length of the CDR3 is 16 residues. Germline V lookup: CDR1 LNHDA, CDR2 SQIVND (reference sequence). Treatment reported: randomized to nivolumab then ipilimumab (arm A) or the reverse (arm B). Sorted cells were live CD3+CD8+, lacking CD19 and CD56, from PBMCs. Only in-frame clones appear in the TCRdb table, and some are missing; sequencing was by immunoSEQ multiplex PCR. The sample shows about 9,900 clones, over 50% of them seen only once. This sequence was found in a human donor with melanoma. Sequencing was performed on CD8+ T cells sorted from blood (inferred from file names), taken from a patient given nivolumab and ipilimumab in sequence. This chain joins TRBV19 and TRBJ2-7, with D possibly being TRBD1 (6 bases). The CDR3 spells CASSRNYWDISYEQYF. The CDR3 DNA sequence: TGTGCCAGTAGTCGAAATTATTGGGACATCTCCTACGAGCAGTACTTC.